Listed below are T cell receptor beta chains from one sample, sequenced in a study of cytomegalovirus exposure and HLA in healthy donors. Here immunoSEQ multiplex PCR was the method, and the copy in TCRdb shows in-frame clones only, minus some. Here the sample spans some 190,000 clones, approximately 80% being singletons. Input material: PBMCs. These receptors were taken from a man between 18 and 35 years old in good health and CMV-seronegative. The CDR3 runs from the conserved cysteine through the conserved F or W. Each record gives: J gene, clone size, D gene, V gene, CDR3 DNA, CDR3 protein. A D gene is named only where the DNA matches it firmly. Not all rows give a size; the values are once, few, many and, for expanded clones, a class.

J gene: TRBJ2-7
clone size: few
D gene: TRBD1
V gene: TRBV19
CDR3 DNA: TGTGCCAGTAGTAAATGGACAGGGAAGGTACCCGAGCAGTACTTC
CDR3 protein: CASSKWTGKVPEQYF

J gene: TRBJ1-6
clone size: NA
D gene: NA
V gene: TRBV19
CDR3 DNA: TGTGCCAGTAGTATTCGCAGGGAATGGTCACCCCTCCACTTT
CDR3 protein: CASSIRREWSPLHF

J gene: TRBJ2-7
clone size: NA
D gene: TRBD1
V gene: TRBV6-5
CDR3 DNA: TGTGCCAGCAACCCCGGGACAGGGGTCTACGAGCAGTACTTC
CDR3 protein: CASNPGTGVYEQYF

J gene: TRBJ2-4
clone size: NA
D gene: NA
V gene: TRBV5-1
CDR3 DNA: TGCGCCAGCAGCCCCCGGGGAGCTGCCAAAAACATTCAGTACTTC
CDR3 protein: CASSPRGAAKNIQYF

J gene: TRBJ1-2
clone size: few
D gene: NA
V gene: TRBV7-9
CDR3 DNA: TGTTCCAGCAGCCCCGGAGCTAACTATGGCTACACCTTC
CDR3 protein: CSSSPGANYGYTF

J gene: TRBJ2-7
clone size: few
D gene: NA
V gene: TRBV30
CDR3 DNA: TGTGCCTGGAGTGATATCTACGAGCAGTACTTC
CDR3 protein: CAWSDIYEQYF

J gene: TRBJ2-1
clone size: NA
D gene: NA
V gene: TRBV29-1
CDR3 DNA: TGCAGCGCCGTGGACACTCCTTCTGACAATGAGCAGTTCTTC
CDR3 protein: CSAVDTPSDNEQFF

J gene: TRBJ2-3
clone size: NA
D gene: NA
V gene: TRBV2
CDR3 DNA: TGTGCCAGCAGTGAGGCGGCTAGCACAGATACGCAGTATTTT
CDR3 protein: CASSEAASTDTQYF

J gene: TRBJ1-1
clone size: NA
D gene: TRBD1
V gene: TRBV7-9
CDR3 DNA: TGTGCCAGCAGCAACAGGGGGACGAACACTGAAGCTTTCTTT
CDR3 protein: CASSNRGTNTEAFF

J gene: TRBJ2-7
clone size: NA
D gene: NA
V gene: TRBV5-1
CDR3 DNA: TGCGCCAGCAGCTTGGGAGGGGACACGACCTACGAGCAGTACTTC
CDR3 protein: CASSLGGDTTYEQYF

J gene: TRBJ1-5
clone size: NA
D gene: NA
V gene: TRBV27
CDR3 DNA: TGTGCCAGCAGGAGACACGGTCAGAGCAATCAGCCCCAGCATTTT
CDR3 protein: CASRRHGQSNQPQHF

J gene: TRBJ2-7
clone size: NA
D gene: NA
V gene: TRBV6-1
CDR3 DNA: TGTGCCAGCAACACCCTAGCCGGGGGCTCCTACGAGCAGTACTTC
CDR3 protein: CASNTLAGGSYEQYF

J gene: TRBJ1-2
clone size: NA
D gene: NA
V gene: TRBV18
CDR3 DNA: TGTGCCAGCTCAACACGACGGGACTATGGCTACACCTTC
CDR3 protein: CASSTRRDYGYTF

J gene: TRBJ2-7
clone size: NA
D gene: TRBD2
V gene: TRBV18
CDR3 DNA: TGTGCCAGCTCACCGCAGGGCGGGAGCTCCTACGAGCAGTACTTC
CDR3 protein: CASSPQGGSSYEQYF

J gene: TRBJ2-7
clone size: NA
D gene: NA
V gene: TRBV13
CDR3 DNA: TGTGCCAGCACCCCCGGCCGACTAAAGTACGAGCAGTACTTC
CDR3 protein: CASTPGRLKYEQYF

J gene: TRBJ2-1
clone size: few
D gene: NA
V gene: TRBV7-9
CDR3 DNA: TGTGCCAGCAGCCTATCTACCTTGGAGCAGTTCTTC
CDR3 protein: CASSLSTLEQFF

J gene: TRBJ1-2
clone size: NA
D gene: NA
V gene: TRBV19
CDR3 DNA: TGTGCCAGTAGGGCCCATTCGGGCTATGGCTACACCTTC
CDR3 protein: CASRAHSGYGYTF

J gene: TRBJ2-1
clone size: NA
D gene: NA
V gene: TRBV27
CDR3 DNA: TGTGCCAGCAGTTTGTACGCCCTAAGAGGAAGCTCCTACAATGAGCAGTTCTTC
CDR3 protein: CASSLYALRGSSYNEQFF

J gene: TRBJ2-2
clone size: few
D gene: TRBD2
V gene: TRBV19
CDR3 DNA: TGTGCCAGTAGTGTGGGGACTAGCGGGATCACCGGGGAGCTGTTTTTT
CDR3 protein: CASSVGTSGITGELFF

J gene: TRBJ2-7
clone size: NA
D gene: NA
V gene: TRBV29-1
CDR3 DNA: TGCAGCGTTCCCGGACTATCAACCTACGAGCAGTACTTC
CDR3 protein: CSVPGLSTYEQYF

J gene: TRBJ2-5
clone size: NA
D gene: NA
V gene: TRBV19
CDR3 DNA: TGTGCCAGTAGTTGGCCAGGGGCCAAAGAGACCCAGTACTTC
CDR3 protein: CASSWPGAKETQYF

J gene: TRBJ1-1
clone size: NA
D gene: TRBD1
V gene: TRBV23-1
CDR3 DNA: TGCGCCTCCTCCAGGGACAGGAGAATTACTGAAGCTTTCTTT
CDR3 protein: CASSRDRRITEAFF

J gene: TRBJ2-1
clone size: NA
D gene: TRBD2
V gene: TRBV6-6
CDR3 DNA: TGTGCCAGCAGTTACCCCAGCGGGAGTGGATACAATGAGCAGTTCTTC
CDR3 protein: CASSYPSGSGYNEQFF

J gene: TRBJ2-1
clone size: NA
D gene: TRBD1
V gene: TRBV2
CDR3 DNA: TGTGCCATCCAACCGGGACAGCAACCTAATGAGCAGTTCTTC
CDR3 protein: CAIQPGQQPNEQFF

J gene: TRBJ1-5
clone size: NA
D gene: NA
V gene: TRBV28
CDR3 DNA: TGTGCCAGCAGTTTACGAGCTTATCAGCCCCAGCATTTT
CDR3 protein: CASSLRAYQPQHF

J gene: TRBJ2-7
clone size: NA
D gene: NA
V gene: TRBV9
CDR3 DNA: TGTGCCAGCAGCGCCGGAGCCGCTGACGGCGAGCAGTACTTC
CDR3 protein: CASSAGAADGEQYF

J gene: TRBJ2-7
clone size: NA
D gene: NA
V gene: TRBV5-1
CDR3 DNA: TGCGCCAGCAGCTTCGGCCAGGGGAGCGAGCAGTACTTC
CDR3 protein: CASSFGQGSEQYF

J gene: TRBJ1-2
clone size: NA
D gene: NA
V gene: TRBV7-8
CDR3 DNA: TGTGCCAGCACCCACAGGAGGGTGGAGGCCTATGGCTACACCTTC
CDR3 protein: CASTHRRVEAYGYTF

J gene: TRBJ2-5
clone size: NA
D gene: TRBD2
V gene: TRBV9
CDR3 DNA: TGTGCCAGCAGCGTAGAACTAGCGCAAGAGACCCAGTACTTC
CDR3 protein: CASSVELAQETQYF

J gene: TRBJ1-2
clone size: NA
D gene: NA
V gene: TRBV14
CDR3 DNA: TGTGCCAGCAGACAGGGTAGAGGGAACTATGGCTACACCTTC
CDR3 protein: CASRQGRGNYGYTF

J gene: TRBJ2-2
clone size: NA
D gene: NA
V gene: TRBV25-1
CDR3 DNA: TGTGCCAGCAGTGAATCAGGGGCCAACACCGGGGAGCTGTTTTTT
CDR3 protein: CASSESGANTGELFF

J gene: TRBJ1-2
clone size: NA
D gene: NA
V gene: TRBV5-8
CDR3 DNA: TGTGCCAGCAGCAACCCGACAGCCACCTATGGCTACACCTTC
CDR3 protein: CASSNPTATYGYTF

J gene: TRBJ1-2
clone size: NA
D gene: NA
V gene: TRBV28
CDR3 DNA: TGTGCCAGCAGTTTAGCGGGTCCCTACTATGGCTACACCTTC
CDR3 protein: CASSLAGPYYGYTF

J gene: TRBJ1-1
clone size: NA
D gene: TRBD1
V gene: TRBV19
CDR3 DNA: TGTGCCAGTAGCCCCGGGACAGCAGTTTCGGAAGCTTTCTTT
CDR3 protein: CASSPGTAVSEAFF

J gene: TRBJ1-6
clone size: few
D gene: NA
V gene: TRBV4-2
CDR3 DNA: TGTGCCAGCAGCCAGCAAGGACAGCGAGTTAATTCACCCCTCCACTTT
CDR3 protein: CASSQQGQRVNSPLHF

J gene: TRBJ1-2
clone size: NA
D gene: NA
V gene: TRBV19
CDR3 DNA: TGTGCCAGTACCCTCGGGGGGGCTTTGGACTATGGCTACACCTTC
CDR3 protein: CASTLGGALDYGYTF

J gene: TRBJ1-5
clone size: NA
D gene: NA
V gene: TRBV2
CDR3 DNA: TGTGCCAGCCAGGCAGGGTTCAATCAGCCCCAGCATTTT
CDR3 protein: CASQAGFNQPQHF

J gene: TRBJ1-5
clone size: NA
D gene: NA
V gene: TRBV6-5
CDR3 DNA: TGTGCCAGCAGTATGGGTCCGGGGTTCAATCAGCCCCAGCATTTT
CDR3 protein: CASSMGPGFNQPQHF

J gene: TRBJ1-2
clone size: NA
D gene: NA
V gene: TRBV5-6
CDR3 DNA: TGTGCCAGCAGCGCTTCTTGGAGTGATGGCTACACCTTC
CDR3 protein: CASSASWSDGYTF

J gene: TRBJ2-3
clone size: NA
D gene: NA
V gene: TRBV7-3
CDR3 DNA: TGTGCCAGCAGCTTAATAGCGTTGCCAGATACGCAGTATTTT
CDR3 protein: CASSLIALPDTQYF